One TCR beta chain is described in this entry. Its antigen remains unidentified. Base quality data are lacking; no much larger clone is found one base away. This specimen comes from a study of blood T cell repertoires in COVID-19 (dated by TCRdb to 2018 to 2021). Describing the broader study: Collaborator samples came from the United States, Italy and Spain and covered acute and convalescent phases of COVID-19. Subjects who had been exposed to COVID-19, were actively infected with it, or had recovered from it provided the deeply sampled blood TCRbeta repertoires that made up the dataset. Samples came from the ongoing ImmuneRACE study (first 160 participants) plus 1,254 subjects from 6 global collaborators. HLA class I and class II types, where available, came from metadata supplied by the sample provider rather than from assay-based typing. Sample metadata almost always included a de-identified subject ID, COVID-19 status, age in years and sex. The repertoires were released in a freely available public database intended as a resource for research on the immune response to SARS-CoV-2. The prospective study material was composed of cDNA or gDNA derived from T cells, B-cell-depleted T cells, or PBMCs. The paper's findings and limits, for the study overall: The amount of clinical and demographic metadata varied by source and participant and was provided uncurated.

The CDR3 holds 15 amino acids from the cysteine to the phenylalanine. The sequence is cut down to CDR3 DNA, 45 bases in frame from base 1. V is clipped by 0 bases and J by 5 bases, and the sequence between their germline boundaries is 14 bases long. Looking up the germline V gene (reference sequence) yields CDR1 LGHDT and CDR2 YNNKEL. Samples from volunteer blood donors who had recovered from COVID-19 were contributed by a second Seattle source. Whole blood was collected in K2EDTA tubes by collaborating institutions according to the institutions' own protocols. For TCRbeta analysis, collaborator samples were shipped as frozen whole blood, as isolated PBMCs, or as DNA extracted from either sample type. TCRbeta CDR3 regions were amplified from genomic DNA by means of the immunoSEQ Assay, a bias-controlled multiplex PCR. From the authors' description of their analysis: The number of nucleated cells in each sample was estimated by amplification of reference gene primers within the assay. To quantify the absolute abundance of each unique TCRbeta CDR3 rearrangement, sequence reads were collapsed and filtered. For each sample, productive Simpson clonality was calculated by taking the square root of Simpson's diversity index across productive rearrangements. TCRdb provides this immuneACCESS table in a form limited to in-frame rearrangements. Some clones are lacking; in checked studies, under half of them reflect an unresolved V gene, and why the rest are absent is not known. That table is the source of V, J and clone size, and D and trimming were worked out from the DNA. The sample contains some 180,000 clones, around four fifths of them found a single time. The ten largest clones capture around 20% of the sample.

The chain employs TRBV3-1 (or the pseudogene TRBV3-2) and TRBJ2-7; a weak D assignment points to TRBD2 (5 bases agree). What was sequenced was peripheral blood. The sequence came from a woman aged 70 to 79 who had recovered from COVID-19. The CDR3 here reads CASSQDHEGFHEQYF. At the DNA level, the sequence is TGTGCCAGCAGCCAAGATCATGAGGGTTTCCACGAGCAGTACTTC.